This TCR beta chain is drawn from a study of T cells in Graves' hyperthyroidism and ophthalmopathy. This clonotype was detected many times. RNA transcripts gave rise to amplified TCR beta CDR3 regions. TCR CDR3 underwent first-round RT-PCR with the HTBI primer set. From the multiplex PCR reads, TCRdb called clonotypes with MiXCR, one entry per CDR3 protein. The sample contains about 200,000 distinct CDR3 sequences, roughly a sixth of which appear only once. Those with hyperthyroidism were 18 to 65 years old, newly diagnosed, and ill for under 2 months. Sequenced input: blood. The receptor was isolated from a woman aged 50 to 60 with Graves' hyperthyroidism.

The CDR3 spells CASRKSGYEQYF. DNA for the CDR3: TGTGCCAGCAGAAAAAGCGGCTACGAGCAGTACTTC. This sequence joins TRBV28 and TRBJ2-7, with a tentative D call TRBD2 (5 bases). The germline V and J ends were trimmed by 6 bases and 3 bases, with 9 bases remaining between them. Germline V CDR1 and CDR2: MDHEN, SYDVKM. This CDR3 spans 12 amino acids.